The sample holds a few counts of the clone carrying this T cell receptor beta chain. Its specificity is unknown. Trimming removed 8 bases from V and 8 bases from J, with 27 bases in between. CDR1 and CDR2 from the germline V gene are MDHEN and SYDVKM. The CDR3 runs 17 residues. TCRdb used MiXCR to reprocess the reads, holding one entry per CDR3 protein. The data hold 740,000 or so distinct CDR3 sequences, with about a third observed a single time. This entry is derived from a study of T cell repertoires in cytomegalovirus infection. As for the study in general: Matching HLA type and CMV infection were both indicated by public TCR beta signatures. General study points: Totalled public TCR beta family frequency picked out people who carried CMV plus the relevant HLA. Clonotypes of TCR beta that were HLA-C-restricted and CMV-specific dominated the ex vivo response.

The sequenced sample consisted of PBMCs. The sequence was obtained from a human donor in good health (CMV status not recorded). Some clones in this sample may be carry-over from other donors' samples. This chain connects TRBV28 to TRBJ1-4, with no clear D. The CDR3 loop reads CASRPVFPSRVEEKLFF. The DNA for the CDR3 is TGTGCCAGCCGGCCAGTATTTCCATCCCGCGTGGAGGAAAAACTGTTTTTT.